A single sample gave rise to the 2 T cell receptor beta chains below, sequenced in a study of CXCR3 chemokines and chemotherapy response in bladder cancer. TCRdb reanalysed the PCR reads using MiXCR and keeps one entry per CDR3 protein. The table shows 1,500 to 2,000 distinct CDR3 sequences, with 21% occurring only once. Collection took place from a patient whose treatment included neoadjuvant chemotherapy. The receptors shown here come from a human donor with bladder cancer that did not respond to neoadjuvant chemotherapy.

To note about this clonotype: This likely traces to a read error, being one base from a far larger clone. This chain connects TRBV11-1 to TRBJ2-5; weak D call: TRBD1 (5 bases). This CDR3 is 15 amino acids long. V was pared by 5 bases and J by 11 bases, with 24 bases between. Germline V gene data show CDR1 as SGHAT and CDR2 as FQDESV (reference sequence). The CDR3 here is CASSPRFTGNNEQYF. CDR3 nucleotides: TGTGCCAGCAGCCCGCGCTTCACAGGAAACAATGAGCAGTACTTC.

Worth noting for this clonotype: This sequence may be a read error, since a much larger clone differs from it by one base. V and J are TRBV5-4 and TRBJ2-5; TRBD2 agrees at 11 bases. The CDR3 has 15 amino acids. Germline CDR1 is SGHNT and CDR2 is YYREEE (reference sequence). CDR3: CASSFSGGAMETKYF. The CDR3 nucleotides read TGTGCCAGCAGCTTTAGCGGGGGGGCAATGGAGACCAAGTACTTC.